This T cell receptor (beta chain) originates from a study of T cell repertoires in cytomegalovirus infection. Trimming took off 7 bases at V and 2 bases at J, with 11 bases between the two ends. The germline V gene encodes CDR1 MDHEN and CDR2 SYDVKM. The CDR3 is 13 amino acids. TCRdb reanalysed the reads using MiXCR and keeps one entry per CDR3 protein. The sample includes about 740,000 distinct CDR3 sequences, 35% of them seen just once. The receptor was isolated from a human donor in good health (CMV status not recorded). Some clones in this sample may be carry-over from other donors' samples. The chain carries TRBV28 and TRBJ1-1; D ambiguous. The sequenced material came from PBMCs. The CDR3: CASTRNANTEAFF. CDR3 coding DNA: TGTGCCAGCACGAGGAATGCTAACACTGAAGCTTTCTTT.